The 13 T cell receptor beta chains below were found in one sample sequenced in a study of blood T cell repertoires in COVID-19. Assay: immunoSEQ multiplex PCR; the TCRdb copy retains only in-frame clones and omits some. The table lists some 300,000 clones, approximately 85% of them singletons. The sample taken for sequencing was PBMCs or T cells enriched from blood (not recorded which). These receptors were collected from a woman aged 25-40 years who had recovered from COVID-19.

The chain has TRBV28 and TRBJ2-5; possibly TRBD2 for D (5 bases). The CDR3 contains 13 residues. V lost 8 bases, J lost 0 bases, and 10 bases lay in between. Germline V lookup: CDR1 MDHEN, CDR2 SYDVKM. As DNA, the CDR3 is TGTGCCAGCGGCACGGGGTACCAAGAGACCCAGTACTTC. As protein: CASGTGYQETQYF.

In DNA form, the CDR3 reads TGCAGCGTAGTAGGAACAGGGGACGATAAACTGTTTTTT. Translated: CSVVGTGDDKLFF. The chain uses TRBV29-1 and TRBJ1-4; 7 nucleotides line up with TRBD1. The CDR3 is 13 residues long. Germline V CDR1 and CDR2: SQVTM, ANQGSEA. V lost 6 bases and J lost 11; bases outside the gene matches: 12.

The chain carries TRBV5-5 and TRBJ2-7; 7 bases map to TRBD2. CDR3 size: 13 residues. The V gene end was trimmed by 4 bases and the J gene end by 6 bases; junction bases not matched to a gene: 7. Per the germline V gene, CDR1 is SGHKS and CDR2 is YYEKEE (reference sequence). In DNA, the CDR3 is TGTGCCAGCAGCAAGGAGACTAGCCGCGAGCAGTACTTC. Translated: CASSKETSREQYF. Based on the CDR3 plus reference TRBV5-5 and TRBJ2-7, the full variable domain is DAGVTQSPTHLIKTRGQQVTLRCSPISGHKSVSWYQQVLGQGPQFIFQYYEKEERGRGNFPDRFSARQFPNYSSELNVNALLLGDSALYLCASSKETSREQYFGPGTRLTVT.

The chain has TRBV19 and TRBJ1-1; TRBD1 might be the D (5 bases). This CDR3 is 14 amino acids long. Germline CDR1 LNHDA, CDR2 SQIVND (reference sequence). V lost 11 bases to trimming and J lost 5 bases, with 21 bases between them. The CDR3 DNA sequence: TGTGCCGTAAGGGCCGGGGACTCAAGAACTGAAGCTTTCTTT. Translated: CAVRAGDSRTEAFF.

V gene TRBV29-1 combines with J gene TRBJ2-1, with 9 bases aligning to TRBD1. V shed 4 bases and J 4 bases; nucleotides not matched to a gene: 5. CDR3 length equals 14 residues. CDR1 SQVTM and CDR2 ANQGSEA come from the germline V gene. The CDR3 DNA follows: TGCAGCGTTGTTGGGACAGGGTCATACAATGAGCAGTTCTTC. Translated: CSVVGTGSYNEQFF.

This clone was recorded once. The chain joins TRBV5-1 to TRBJ1-1; maybe TRBD1 (5 bases). The ends were cut back, 0 bases at V and 2 bases at J, with 14 bases in the middle. This CDR3 has 16 residues. CDR1 is SGHRS and CDR2 is YFSETQ in the germline V gene. DNA of the CDR3: TGCGCCAGCAGCTTGGGATCAGGGATCCTAAACACTGAAGCTTTCTTT. It is translated as CASSLGSGILNTEAFF.

This rearrangement joins TRBV7-9 to TRBJ1-1; a weak D match, TRBD1 (5 bases). The CDR3 is made up of 15 amino acids. Germline V CDR1 and CDR2: SEHNR, FQNEAQ (reference sequence). V lost 6 bases and J lost 5, with 19 bases in between. CDR3 in DNA: TGTGCCAGCAGAAGGGGCGGAACCGGAGGGACTGAAGCTTTCTTT. This encodes CASRRGGTGGTEAFF.

The chain carries TRBV29-1 and TRBJ2-2, with D possibly matching TRBD2 (5 bases). Trimming stripped 5 bases from V and 0 bases from J, with 13 bases between. CDR3 length: 15 amino acids. Germline V CDR1 and CDR2: SQVTM, ANQGSEA. The CDR3 sequence is CSVTRGISNTGELFF. The CDR3 coding sequence is TGCAGCGTTACCCGAGGGATCTCGAACACCGGGGAGCTGTTTTTT.

CDR3 sequence (DNA): TGTGCCAGCAGAAAAAGGACAGGGGGCAACGAGCAGTACTTC. Translation gives CASRKRTGGNEQYF. The J gene is TRBJ2-7, the V gene TRBV21-1; the D call TRBD1 from the table was never checked on the DNA. TRBV21-1 is tagged as a pseudogene. The CDR3 has 14 residues.

The CDR3 region is CASSPQGARQPQHF. The CDR3 coding sequence is TGTGCCAGCAGCCCTCAGGGGGCACGGCAGCCCCAGCATTTT. The rearrangement uses TRBV14 and TRBJ1-5; TRBD1 aligns across 8 bases. The CDR3 consists of 14 residues. Germline V gene data show CDR1 as SGHDN and CDR2 as FVKESK. V gave up 4 bases and J gave up 7 bases; unmatched junction bases: 6.

A few counts support this clone. This rearrangement joins TRBV28 to TRBJ1-5; 7 bases are shared with TRBD1. The CDR3 totals 13 residues. The V gene end was trimmed by 7 bases and the J gene end by 1 base; junction bases not matched to a gene: 1. From germline, CDR1 is MDHEN and CDR2 SYDVKM. The CDR3 loop is CASKTGSNQPQHF. Written as DNA, the CDR3 is TGTGCCAGCAAGACAGGGAGCAATCAGCCCCAGCATTTT.

The J gene is TRBJ2-1, the V gene TRBV2, with 8 bases matching TRBD2. The CDR3 spans 15 residues. J gave up 5 bases and V 5 bases, and 8 bases lay outside the gene matches. Germline V gene lookup returns CDR1 SNHLY and CDR2 FYNNEI. CDR3 in DNA: TGTGCCAGCAGTCAACCTCAAGCGGGGGACAATGAGCAGTTCTTC. It yields the protein CASSQPQAGDNEQFF.

The chain recombines TRBV5-6 with TRBJ1-2; D not resolved. The CDR3 has 14 residues. CDR1 is SGHDT and CDR2 is YYEEEE in the germline V gene. The V end was cut by 0 bases, the J end by 4 bases, with 10 bases between. The CDR3 DNA follows: TGTGCCAGCAGCTTGGATGTTCGGTCCTATGGCTACACCTTC. Protein sequence: CASSLDVRSYGYTF.